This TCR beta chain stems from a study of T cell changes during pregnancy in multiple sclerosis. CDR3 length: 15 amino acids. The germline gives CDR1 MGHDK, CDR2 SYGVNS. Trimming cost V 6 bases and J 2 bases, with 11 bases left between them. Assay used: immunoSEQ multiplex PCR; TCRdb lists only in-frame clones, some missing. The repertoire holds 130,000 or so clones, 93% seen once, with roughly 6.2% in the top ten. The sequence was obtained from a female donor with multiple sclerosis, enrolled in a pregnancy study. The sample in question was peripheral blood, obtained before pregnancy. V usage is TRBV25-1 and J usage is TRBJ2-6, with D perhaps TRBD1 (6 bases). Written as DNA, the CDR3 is TGTGCCAGCAGCCTACAGGGTACTGGGGCCAACGTCCTGACTTTC. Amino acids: CASSLQGTGANVLTF.